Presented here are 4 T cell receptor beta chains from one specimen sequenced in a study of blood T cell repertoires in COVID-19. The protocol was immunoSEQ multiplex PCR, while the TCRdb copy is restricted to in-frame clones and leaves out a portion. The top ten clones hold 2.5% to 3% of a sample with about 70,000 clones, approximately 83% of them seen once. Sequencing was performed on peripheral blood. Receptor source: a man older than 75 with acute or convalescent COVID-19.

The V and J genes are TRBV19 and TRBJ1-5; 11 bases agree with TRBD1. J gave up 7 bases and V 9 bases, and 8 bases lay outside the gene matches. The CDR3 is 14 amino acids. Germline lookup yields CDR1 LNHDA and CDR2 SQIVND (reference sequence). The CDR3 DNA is TGTGCCAGCAGGGACAGGGGGATAGGGCAGCCCCAGCATTTT. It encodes CASRDRGIGQPQHF.

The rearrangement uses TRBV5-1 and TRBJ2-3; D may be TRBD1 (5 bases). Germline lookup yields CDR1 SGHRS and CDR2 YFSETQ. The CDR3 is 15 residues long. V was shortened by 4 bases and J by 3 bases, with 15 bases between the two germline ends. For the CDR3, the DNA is TGCGCCAGCAGCCAACCCCAGGGTAGGACAGATACGCAGTATTTT. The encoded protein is CASSQPQGRTDTQYF. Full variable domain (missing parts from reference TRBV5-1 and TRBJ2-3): KAGVTQTPRYLIKTRGQQVTLSCSPISGHRSVSWYQQTPGQGLQFLFEYFSETQRNKGNFPGRFSGRQFSNSRSEMNVSTLELGDSALYLCASSQPQGRTDTQYFGPGTRLTVL.

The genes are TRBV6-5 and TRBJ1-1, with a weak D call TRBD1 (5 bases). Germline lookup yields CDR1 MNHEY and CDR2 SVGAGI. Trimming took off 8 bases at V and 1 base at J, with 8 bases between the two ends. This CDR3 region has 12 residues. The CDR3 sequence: CASHQGNTEAFF. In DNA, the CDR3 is TGTGCCAGCCATCAGGGGAACACTGAAGCTTTCTTT.

The CDR3 loop reads CASSPDRGGGYTF. The DNA for the CDR3 is TGTGCCAGCAGCCCCGACAGGGGTGGCGGCTACACCTTC. V is TRBV11-1 and J is TRBJ1-2; 8 bases fit TRBD1. Germline CDR1 and CDR2: SGHAT and FQDESV (reference sequence). V lost 5 bases and J lost 8; bases outside the gene matches: 7. The CDR3 totals 13 residues. Drawing the rest from reference TRBV11-1 and TRBJ1-2, the complete variable domain is EAEVAQSPRYKITEKSQAVAFWCDPISGHATLYWYRQILGQGPELLVQFQDESVVDDSQLPKDRFSAERLKGVDSTLKIQPAELGDSAMYLCASSPDRGGGYTFGSGTRLTVV.